Below, 23 T cell receptor beta chains from the same sample are listed, as sequenced in a study of identical twins. TCRdb re-called the 5' RACE reads through MiXCR, storing one row per CDR3 protein. The sample yields roughly 200,000 distinct CDR3 sequences, 15% to 20% seen once. This sample was shared with a second study, whose subject was T cells expressing NK-cell markers.

The sequenced sample consisted of CD8+ T cells sorted from blood. Source of these receptors: a woman aged 18-29 years in good health.

This chain connects TRBV29-1 to TRBJ1-2, with TRBD1 as a possible D gene (5 bases). With 5 bases removed from V and 1 base from J, the gap between germline ends came to 14 bases. This CDR3 is 14 amino acids long. CDR1 SQVTM and CDR2 ANQGSEA come from the germline V gene. CDR3 sequence (DNA): TGCAGCGTTAGGGGACCCGAGATTAACTATGGCTACACCTTC. Protein sequence: CSVRGPEINYGYTF.

The table lists this clonotype with a few counts. The chain combines TRBV27 with TRBJ2-5; possible D gene TRBD1, 6 bases. There are 15 residues in the CDR3. The ends were cut back, 6 bases at V and 5 bases at J, with 19 bases in the middle. Per the germline V gene, CDR1 is MNHEY and CDR2 is SMNVEV (reference sequence). CDR3 bases: TGTGCCAGCAGGTTTGGTAACAGGGATGTGGAGACCCAGTACTTC. Encoded protein: CASRFGNRDVETQYF.

The chain has TRBV5-5 and TRBJ2-7, with unresolved D. The CDR3 spans 16 residues. Trimming cost V 3 bases and J 0 bases, with 16 bases left between them. The germline V gene has CDR1 SGHKS and CDR2 YYEKEE (reference sequence). CDR3 coding DNA: TGTGCCAGCAGCTGGGTCCGGGCACTTAGCTCCTACGAGCAGTACTTC. This encodes CASSWVRALSSYEQYF.

This clonotype was seen only a few times. This rearrangement joins TRBV19 to TRBJ2-1, with D perhaps matching TRBD1 (7 bases). Germline V lookup: CDR1 LNHDA, CDR2 SQIVND (reference sequence). The germline V and J ends were trimmed by 3 bases and 3 bases, with 15 bases remaining between them. This CDR3 comprises 16 residues. The CDR3: CASSIRGASGYNEQFF. CDR3 nucleotides: TGTGCCAGTAGTATCAGGGGGGCGAGCGGCTACAATGAGCAGTTCTTC.

There are a few counts of this clonotype. This rearrangement joins TRBV5-8 to TRBJ2-3, with TRBD1 identical over 10 bases. This CDR3 has 14 amino acids. J was trimmed by 6 bases and V by 3 bases; bases with no gene match: 4. Germline lookup yields CDR1 SGHTS and CDR2 YDEGEE. The CDR3 sequence is CASSSGTGVDTQYF. The CDR3 DNA reads TGTGCCAGCAGCTCCGGGACAGGGGTCGATACGCAGTATTTT.

The rearrangement links TRBV20-1 to TRBJ1-4; unclear D gene. In germline, CDR1 is DFQATT, CDR2 SNEGSKA (reference sequence). Trimming pared 2 bases from V and 6 bases from J, leaving 10 bases between. This CDR3 has 13 amino acids. CDR3 sequence reads: CSARIFGDEKLFF. CDR3 sequence (DNA): TGCAGTGCTAGAATCTTCGGGGATGAAAAACTGTTTTTT.

In this sample, this clonotype turned up once. This sequence joins TRBV6-6 and TRBJ1-2; no reliable D call. This CDR3 is built from 13 residues. Germline V CDR1 and CDR2: MNHNY, SVGAGI (reference sequence). With 2 bases removed from V and 7 bases from J, the gap between germline ends came to 11 bases. This CDR3 is CASSYGNSGGYTF. The CDR3 bases are TGTGCCAGCAGTTACGGGAATTCGGGTGGCTACACCTTC.

This clonotype turned up a few times. This chain uses TRBV10-2 with TRBJ2-7; D unclear. From germline, CDR1 is WSHSY and CDR2 SAAADI. V shed 6 bases and J shed 0 bases, with 15 bases lying between them. This CDR3 has 15 residues. The CDR3 coding sequence is TGCGCCAGCAGATACTCGGGCCGTAGCTCCTACGAGCAGTACTTC. Encoded protein: CASRYSGRSSYEQYF.

There are many counts of this clonotype. The chain is built from TRBV15 and TRBJ2-1; TRBD1 matches at 8 bases. This CDR3 has 14 residues. V lost 2 bases and J lost 8; bases outside the gene matches: 5. Germline assignment: CDR1 LNHNV and CDR2 YYDKDF (reference sequence). DNA of the CDR3: TGTGCCACCAGCAGAAGTGACAGGGGCCATGAGCAGTTCTTC. It yields the protein CATSRSDRGHEQFF.

The CDR3 bases are TGCAGCGTTGTTCCGGGGAATGAGCAGTTCTTC. Its translation: CSVVPGNEQFF. V usage is TRBV29-1 and J usage is TRBJ2-1, with a weak D call TRBD2 (5 bases). CDR3 length equals 11 residues. Trimming stripped 4 bases from V and 7 bases from J, with 8 bases between. CDR1 SQVTM and CDR2 ANQGSEA come from the germline V gene.

This chain links TRBV20-1 with TRBJ2-1; maybe TRBD2 (6 bases). The CDR3 is made up of 14 amino acids. V lost 5 bases, J lost 0 bases, and 11 bases lay in between. Germline CDR1 is DFQATT and CDR2 is SNEGSKA (reference sequence). CDR3 bases: TGCAGTGCTTGGGGGGACTTCTCCTACAATGAGCAGTTCTTC. Residues: CSAWGDFSYNEQFF.

This clonotype was detected a few times. The V gene is TRBV7-8, the J gene TRBJ2-4; either TRBD1 or TRBD2 may fit D (5 bases each). With 4 bases removed from V and 3 bases from J, the gap between germline ends came to 13 bases. The CDR3 is 15 amino acids. CDR1 and CDR2 from the germline V gene are SGHVS and FQNEAQ. In DNA form, the CDR3 reads TGTGCCAGCAGCTCAGAGGGGTTAGGCAAAAACATTCAGTACTTC. Translation: CASSSEGLGKNIQYF. Drawing the rest from reference TRBV7-8 and TRBJ2-4, the complete variable domain is GAGVSQSPRYKVAKRGQDVALRCDPISGHVSLFWYQQALGQGPEFLTYFQNEAQLDKSGLPSDRFFAERPEGSVSTLKIQRTQQEDSAVYLCASSSEGLGKNIQYFGAGTRLSVL.

In this sample, this clonotype turned up a few times. CDR3 nucleotides: TGTGCCAGCAGCCTAGTAAGGGTTAGCTCCTACAATGAGCAGTTCTTC. It codes for CASSLVRVSSYNEQFF. The V and J genes are TRBV11-2 and TRBJ2-1; no firm D call. The germline V and J ends were trimmed by 5 bases and 0 bases, with 14 bases remaining between them. This CDR3 region has 16 residues. CDR1 and CDR2 from the germline V gene are SGHAT and FQNNGV. The full variable domain, rest sourced from reference TRBV11-2 and TRBJ2-1, is EAGVAQSPRYKIIEKRQSVAFWCNPISGHATLYWYQQILGQGPKLLIQFQNNGVVDDSQLPKDRFSAERLKGVDSTLKIQPAKLEDSAVYLCASSLVRVSSYNEQFFGPGTRLTVL.

The rearrangement uses TRBV12-3 or TRBV12-4 and TRBJ2-7; D might be TRBD1 or TRBD2, each matching 5 bases. Trimming removed 6 bases from V and 9 bases from J, with 18 bases in between. The CDR3 has 13 residues. For the CDR3, the DNA is TGTGCCAGCAGCTGGTCCACAGGAGGTAGGCAGTACTTC. Translating it yields CASSWSTGGRQYF.

This clonotype was observed a handful of times. V is TRBV10-3 and J is TRBJ1-4; tentatively, D is TRBD1 (5 bases). Germline V gene lookup returns CDR1 ENHRY and CDR2 SYGVKD. This CDR3 contains 18 residues. Trimming took off 1 base at V and 3 bases at J, with 18 bases between the two ends. For the CDR3, the DNA is TGTGCCATCAGTGAGTTGCAGAGGGGTGTGACGGCTAATGAAAAACTGTTTTTT. Protein sequence: CAISELQRGVTANEKLFF.

This clonotype has more than one count but fewer than ten. The chain joins TRBV27 to TRBJ2-1; D gene ambiguous. Trimming took 7 bases from V and 6 from J, leaving 1 base between them. The CDR3 covers 9 residues. CDR1 and CDR2 from the germline V gene are MNHEY and SMNVEV (reference sequence). The CDR3 here is CASINEQFF. CDR3 nucleotides: TGTGCCAGCATCAATGAGCAGTTCTTC.

This chain joins TRBV10-2 and TRBJ2-1; the match to TRBD2 covers 9 bases. V lost 6 bases to trimming and J lost 6 bases; unmatched junction nucleotides: 9. Germline-derived CDR1 and CDR2 are WSHSY and SAAADI. This CDR3 spans 15 amino acids. The CDR3 region is CASSGSGSPSNEQFF. The DNA of the CDR3 is TGCGCCAGCAGCGGTAGCGGGAGCCCGAGCAATGAGCAGTTCTTC.

The genes are TRBV30 and TRBJ2-1; no firm D call. This CDR3 contains 13 residues. CDR1 is GTSNPN, CDR2 SVGIG, per germline (reference sequence). The ends were cut back, 4 bases at V and 4 bases at J, with 11 bases in the middle. The CDR3 bases are TGTGCCTGGACGACGTTCGGTTACAATGAGCAGTTCTTC. It translates to CAWTTFGYNEQFF.

The rearrangement uses TRBV14 and TRBJ2-7; TRBD2 might be the D (6 bases). The V and J ends lost 4 bases and 9 bases respectively, with 25 bases between them. Per germline, CDR1 SGHDN and CDR2 FVKESK. The CDR3 is made up of 16 amino acids. Written as DNA, the CDR3 is TGTGCCAGCAGCCTCGTCGGGACTTTAGACACGAATCCGCAGTACTTC. Translating it yields CASSLVGTLDTNPQYF.

This clonotype has a single count. The rearrangement uses TRBV20-1 and TRBJ2-7, with TRBD2 as a possible D gene (6 bases). The CDR3 is made up of 12 amino acids. Between the trimmed V and J ends, which lost 6 bases and 4 bases, there was a span of 13 bases. Germline V gives CDR1 DFQATT, CDR2 SNEGSKA (reference sequence). The CDR3 here is CSAPTSRYEQYF. The CDR3 DNA reads TGCAGTGCGCCAACTAGCAGATACGAGCAGTACTTC.

In its sample, this clonotype was seen a few times. The chain links TRBV29-1 to TRBJ2-7, with 7 positions matching TRBD1. V gave up 6 bases and J gave up 2 bases; unmatched junction bases: 4. The CDR3 covers 12 residues. Germline loops: CDR1 SQVTM, CDR2 ANQGSEA. CDR3 sequence reads: CSVGTAAYEQYF. The CDR3, as DNA: TGCAGCGTGGGGACAGCAGCCTACGAGCAGTACTTC.

J is TRBJ1-2 and V is TRBV30; 7 nucleotides match TRBD1. The germline CDR1 and CDR2 sequences are GTSNPN and SVGIG (reference sequence). The CDR3 spans 12 residues. V lost 3 bases and J lost 8; bases outside the gene matches: 6. DNA of the CDR3: TGTGCCTGGAGCGTGGGGACAGTCGGCTACACCTTC. Encoded protein: CAWSVGTVGYTF. The full variable domain, its missing parts supplied by reference TRBV30 and TRBJ1-2, is SQTIHQWPATLVQPVGSPLSLECTVEGTSNPNLYWYRQAAGRGLQLLFYSVGIGQISSEVPQNLSASRPQDRQFILSSKKLLLSDSGFYLCAWSVGTVGYTFGSGTRLTVV.

This clonotype has more than one count but fewer than ten. CDR3 loop: CASSLWGGREQFF. CDR3 sequence (DNA): TGTGCCAGCAGCTTATGGGGGGGGCGTGAGCAGTTCTTC. This sequence joins TRBV7-9 and TRBJ2-1; a possible D gene is TRBD2 (7 bases). This CDR3 region has 13 residues. Trimming removed 2 bases from V and 9 bases from J, with 11 bases in between. CDR1 and CDR2 (germline): SEHNR, FQNEAQ (reference sequence).